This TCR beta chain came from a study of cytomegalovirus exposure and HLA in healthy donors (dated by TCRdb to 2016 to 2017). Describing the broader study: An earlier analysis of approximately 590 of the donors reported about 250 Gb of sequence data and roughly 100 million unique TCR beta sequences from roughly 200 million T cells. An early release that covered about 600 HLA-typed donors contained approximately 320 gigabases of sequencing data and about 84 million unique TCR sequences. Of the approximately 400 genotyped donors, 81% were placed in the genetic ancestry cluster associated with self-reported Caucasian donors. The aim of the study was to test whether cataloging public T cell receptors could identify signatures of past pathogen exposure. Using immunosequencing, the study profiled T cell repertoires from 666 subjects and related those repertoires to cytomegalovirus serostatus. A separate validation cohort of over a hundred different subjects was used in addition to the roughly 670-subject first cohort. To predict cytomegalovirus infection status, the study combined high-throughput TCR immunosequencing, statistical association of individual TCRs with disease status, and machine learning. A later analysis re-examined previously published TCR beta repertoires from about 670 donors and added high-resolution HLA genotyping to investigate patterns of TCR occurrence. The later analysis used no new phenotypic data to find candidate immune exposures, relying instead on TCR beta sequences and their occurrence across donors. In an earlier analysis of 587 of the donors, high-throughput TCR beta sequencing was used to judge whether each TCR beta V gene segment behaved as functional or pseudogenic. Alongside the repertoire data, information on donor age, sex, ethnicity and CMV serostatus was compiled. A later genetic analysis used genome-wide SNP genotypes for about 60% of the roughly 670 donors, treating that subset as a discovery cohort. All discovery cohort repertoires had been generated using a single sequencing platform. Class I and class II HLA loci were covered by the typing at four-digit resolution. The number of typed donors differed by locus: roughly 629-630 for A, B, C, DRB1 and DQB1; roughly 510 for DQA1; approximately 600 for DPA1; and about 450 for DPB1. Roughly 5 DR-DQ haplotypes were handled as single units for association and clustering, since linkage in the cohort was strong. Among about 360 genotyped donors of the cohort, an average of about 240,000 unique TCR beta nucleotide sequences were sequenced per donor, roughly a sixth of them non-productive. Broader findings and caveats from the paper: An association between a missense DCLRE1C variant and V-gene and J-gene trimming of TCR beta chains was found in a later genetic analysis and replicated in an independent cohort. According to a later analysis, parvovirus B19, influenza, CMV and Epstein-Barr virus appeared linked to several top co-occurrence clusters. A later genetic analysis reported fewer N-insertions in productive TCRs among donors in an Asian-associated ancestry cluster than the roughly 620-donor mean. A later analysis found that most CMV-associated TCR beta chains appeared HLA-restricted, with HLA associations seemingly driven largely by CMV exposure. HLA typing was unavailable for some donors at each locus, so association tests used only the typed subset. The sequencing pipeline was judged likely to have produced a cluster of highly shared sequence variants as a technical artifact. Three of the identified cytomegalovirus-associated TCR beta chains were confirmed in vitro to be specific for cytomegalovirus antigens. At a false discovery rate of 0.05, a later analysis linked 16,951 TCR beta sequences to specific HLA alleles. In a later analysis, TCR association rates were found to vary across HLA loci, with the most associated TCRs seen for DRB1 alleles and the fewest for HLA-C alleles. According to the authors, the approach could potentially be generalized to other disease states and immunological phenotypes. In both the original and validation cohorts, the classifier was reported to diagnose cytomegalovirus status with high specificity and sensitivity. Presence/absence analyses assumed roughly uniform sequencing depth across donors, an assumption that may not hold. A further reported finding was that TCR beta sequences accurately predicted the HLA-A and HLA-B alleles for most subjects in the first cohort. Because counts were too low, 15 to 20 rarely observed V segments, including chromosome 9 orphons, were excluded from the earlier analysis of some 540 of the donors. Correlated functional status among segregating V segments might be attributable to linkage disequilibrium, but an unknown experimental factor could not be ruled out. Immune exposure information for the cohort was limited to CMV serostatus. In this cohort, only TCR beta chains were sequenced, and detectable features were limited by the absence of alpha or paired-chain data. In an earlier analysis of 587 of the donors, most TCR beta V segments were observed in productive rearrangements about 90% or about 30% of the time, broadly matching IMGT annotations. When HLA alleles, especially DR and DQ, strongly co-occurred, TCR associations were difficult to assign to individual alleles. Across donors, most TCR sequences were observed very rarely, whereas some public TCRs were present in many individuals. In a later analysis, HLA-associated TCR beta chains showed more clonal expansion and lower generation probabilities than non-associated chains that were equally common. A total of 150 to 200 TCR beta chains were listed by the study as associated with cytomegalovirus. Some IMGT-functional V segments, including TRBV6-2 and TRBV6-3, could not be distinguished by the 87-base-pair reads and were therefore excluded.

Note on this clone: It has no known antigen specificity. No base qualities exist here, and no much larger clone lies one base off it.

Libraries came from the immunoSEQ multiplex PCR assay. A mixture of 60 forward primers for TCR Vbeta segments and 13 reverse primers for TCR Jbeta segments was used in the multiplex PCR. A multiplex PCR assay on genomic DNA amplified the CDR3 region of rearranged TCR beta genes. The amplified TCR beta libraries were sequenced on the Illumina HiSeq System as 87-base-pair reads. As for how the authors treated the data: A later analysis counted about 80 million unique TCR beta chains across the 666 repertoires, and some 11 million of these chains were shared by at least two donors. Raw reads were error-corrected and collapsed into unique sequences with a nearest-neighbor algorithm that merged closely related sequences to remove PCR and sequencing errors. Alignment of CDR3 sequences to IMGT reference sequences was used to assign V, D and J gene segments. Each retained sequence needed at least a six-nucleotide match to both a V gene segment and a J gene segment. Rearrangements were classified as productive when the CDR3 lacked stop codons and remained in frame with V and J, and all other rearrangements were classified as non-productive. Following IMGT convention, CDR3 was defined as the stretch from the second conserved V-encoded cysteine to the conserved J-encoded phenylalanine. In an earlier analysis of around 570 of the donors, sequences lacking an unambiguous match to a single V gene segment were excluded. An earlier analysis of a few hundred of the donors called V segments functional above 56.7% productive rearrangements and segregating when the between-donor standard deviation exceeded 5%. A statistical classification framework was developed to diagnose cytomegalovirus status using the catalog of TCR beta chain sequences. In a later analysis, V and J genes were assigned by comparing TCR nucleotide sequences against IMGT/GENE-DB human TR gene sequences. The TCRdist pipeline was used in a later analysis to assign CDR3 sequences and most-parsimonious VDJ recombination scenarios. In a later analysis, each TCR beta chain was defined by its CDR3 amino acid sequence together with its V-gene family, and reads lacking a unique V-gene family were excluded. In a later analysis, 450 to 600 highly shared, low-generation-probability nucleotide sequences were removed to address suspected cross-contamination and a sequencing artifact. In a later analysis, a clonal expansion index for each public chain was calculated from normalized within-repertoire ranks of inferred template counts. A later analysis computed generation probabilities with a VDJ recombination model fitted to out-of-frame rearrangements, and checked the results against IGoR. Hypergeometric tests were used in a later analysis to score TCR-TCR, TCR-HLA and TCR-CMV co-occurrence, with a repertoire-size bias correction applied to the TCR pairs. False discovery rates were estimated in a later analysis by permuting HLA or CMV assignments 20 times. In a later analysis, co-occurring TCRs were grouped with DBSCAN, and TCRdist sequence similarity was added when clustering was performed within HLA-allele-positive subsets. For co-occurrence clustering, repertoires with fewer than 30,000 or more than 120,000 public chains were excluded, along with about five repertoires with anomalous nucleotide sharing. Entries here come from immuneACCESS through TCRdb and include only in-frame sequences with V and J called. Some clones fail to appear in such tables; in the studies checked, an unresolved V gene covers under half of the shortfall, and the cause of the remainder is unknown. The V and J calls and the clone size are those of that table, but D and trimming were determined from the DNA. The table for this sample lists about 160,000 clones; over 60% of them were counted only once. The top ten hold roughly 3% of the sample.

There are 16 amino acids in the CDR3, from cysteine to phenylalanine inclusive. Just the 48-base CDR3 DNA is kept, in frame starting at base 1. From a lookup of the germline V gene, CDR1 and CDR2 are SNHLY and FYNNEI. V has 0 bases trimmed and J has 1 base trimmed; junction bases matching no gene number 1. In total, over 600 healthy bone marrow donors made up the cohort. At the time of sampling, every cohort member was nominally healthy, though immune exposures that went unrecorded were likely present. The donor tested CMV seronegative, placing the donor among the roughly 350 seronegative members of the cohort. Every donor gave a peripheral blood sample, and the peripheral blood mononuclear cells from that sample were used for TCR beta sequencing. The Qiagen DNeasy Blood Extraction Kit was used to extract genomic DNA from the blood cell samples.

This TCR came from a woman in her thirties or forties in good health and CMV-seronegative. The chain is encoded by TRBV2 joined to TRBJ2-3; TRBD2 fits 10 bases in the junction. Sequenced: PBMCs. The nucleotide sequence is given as TGTGCCAGCAGTGAAGCCCTAGCGGGGGGCACAGATACGCAGTATTTT. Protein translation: CASSEALAGGTDTQYF.